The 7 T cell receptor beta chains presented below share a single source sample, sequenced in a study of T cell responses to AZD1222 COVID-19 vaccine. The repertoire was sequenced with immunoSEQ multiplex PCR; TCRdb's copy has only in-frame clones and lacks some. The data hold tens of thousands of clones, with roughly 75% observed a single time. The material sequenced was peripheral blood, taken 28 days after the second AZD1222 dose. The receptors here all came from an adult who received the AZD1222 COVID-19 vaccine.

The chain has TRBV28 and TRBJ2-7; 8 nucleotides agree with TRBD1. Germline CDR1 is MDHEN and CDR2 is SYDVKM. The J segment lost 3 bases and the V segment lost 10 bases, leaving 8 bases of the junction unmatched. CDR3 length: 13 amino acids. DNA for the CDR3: TGTGCCACCACGGGGACAGGAAACTACGAGCAGTACTTC. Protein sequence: CATTGTGNYEQYF.

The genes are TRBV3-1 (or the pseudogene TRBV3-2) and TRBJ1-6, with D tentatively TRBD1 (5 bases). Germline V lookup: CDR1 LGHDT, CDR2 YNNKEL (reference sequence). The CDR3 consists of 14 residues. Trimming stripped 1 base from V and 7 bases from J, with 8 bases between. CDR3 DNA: TGTGCCAGCAGCCAAGGACAGCTCAATTCACCCCTCCACTTT. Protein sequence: CASSQGQLNSPLHF.

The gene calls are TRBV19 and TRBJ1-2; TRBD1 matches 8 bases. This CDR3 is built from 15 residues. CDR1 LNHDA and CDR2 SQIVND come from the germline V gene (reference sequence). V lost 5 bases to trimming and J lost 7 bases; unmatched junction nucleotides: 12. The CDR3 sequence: CASSSPGQVDGGYTF. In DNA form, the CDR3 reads TGTGCCAGTAGTTCACCGGGACAGGTAGATGGTGGCTACACCTTC.

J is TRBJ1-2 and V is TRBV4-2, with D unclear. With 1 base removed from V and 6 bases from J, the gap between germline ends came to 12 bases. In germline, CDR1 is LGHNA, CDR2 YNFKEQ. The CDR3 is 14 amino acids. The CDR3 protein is CASSQATLRNGYTF. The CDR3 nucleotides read TGTGCCAGCAGCCAAGCGACCCTAAGAAATGGCTACACCTTC.

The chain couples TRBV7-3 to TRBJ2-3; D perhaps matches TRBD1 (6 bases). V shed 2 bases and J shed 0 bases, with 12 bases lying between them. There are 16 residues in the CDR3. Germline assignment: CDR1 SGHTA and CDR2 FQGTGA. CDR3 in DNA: TGTGCCAGCAGCTTAGGCCCACAGGGTAGCACAGATACGCAGTATTTT. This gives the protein CASSLGPQGSTDTQYF.

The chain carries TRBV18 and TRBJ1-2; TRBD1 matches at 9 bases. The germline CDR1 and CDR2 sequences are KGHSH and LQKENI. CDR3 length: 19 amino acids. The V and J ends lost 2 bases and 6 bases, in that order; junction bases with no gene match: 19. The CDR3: CASSPMRPGQGMVRDGYTF. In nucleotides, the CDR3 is TGTGCCAGCTCACCAATGCGACCGGGACAGGGAATGGTTAGGGATGGCTACACCTTC.

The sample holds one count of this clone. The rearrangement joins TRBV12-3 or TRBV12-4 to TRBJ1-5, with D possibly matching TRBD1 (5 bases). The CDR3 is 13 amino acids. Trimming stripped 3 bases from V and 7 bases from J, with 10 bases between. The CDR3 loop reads CASSLGHGQPQHF. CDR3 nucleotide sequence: TGTGCCAGCAGTTTGGGGCACGGCCAGCCCCAGCATTTT.